This T cell receptor beta chain was identified during a study of control samples from healthy donors and cancer patients. Profiling relied on immunoSEQ multiplex PCR, and the TCRdb table lists in-frame clones only, not all of them. The repertoire includes 75,000 to 80,000 clones, around 86% of them detected once, and roughly a tenth sits in the top ten. V lost 4 bases and J 9 bases, leaving 14 bases between the germline ends. In germline, CDR1 is SGHNT, CDR2 YYREEE (reference sequence). This CDR3 contains 13 residues. This rearrangement joins TRBV5-4 to TRBJ2-1; D not certain. Source material: PBMCs. This clonotype originated in a woman in her fifties or sixties with colorectal cancer. The CDR3 region has the DNA TGTGCCAGCAGCCCCGGTTCTCTGAGTGAGCAGTTCTTC. It specifies CASSPGSLSEQFF.